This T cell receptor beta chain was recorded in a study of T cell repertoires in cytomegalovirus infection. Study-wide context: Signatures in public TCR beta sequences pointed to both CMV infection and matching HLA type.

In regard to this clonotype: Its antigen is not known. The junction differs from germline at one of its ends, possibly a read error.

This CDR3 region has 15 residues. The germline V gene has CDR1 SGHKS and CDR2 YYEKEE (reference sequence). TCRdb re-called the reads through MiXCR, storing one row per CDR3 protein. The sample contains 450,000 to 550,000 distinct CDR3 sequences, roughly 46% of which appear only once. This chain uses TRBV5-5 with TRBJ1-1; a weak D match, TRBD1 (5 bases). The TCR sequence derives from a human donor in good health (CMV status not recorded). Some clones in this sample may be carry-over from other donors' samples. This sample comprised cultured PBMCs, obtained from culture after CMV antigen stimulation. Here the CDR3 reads CARSWGSGQNTEAFF. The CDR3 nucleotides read TGTGCCAGAAGCTGGGGGTCAGGACAGAACACTGAAGCTTTCTTT.